The entry that follows covers one T cell receptor beta chain sequence. Its target is unknown. V lost 0 bases to trimming and J lost 4 bases, with 12 bases between them. This CDR3 region has 15 residues. The V gene's germline CDR1 is LGHNA and CDR2 YNFKEQ. The data belong to a study of cytomegalovirus exposure and HLA in healthy donors. Study results and limitations: A later analysis, which compared TCR beta chains of equal frequency, found the HLA-associated ones more clonally expanded.

The PCR ran on 60 Vbeta and 13 Jbeta primers. Clones were read by immunoSEQ multiplex PCR, and TCRdb kept only the in-frame ones, dropping some. This sample's table reports approximately 70,000 clones. Sequencing used PBMCs. This TCR was recovered from a female donor in good health and CMV-seropositive. The V and J genes are TRBV4-2 and TRBJ1-2; TRBD1 is a possible D gene (5 bases). CDR3 DNA sequence: TGTGCCAGCAGCCAAGATCTGAGACAGCGCTATGGCTACACCTTC. Its protein is CASSQDLRQRYGYTF.